What follows are 21 T cell receptor beta chains derived from one specimen sequenced in a study of T cells after yellow fever vaccination. MiXCR, applied by TCRdb to the 5' RACE reads, yields one record per CDR3 protein. The sample includes 450,000 to 550,000 distinct CDR3 sequences, 15% to 20% of them seen just once. The specimen comprised PBMCs, sampled 15 days after the yellow fever booster vaccination. These receptors were taken from a man younger than 40 who received the YFV17D yellow fever vaccine.

The chain carries TRBV28 and TRBJ2-3; D perhaps matches TRBD2 (5 bases). The CDR3 contains 13 residues. The germline V gene encodes CDR1 MDHEN and CDR2 SYDVKM. Trimming shortened V by 8 bases and J by 1 base, and 10 bases separated the two germline ends. CDR3 sequence reads: CASLMRGTDTQYF. The CDR3 DNA follows: TGTGCCAGCCTTATGCGGGGCACAGATACGCAGTATTTT.

This rearrangement joins TRBV12-3 or TRBV12-4 to TRBJ1-2; D is undetermined. The length of the CDR3 is 12 residues. The V end was cut by 10 bases, the J end by 7 bases, with 16 bases between. CDR3 DNA: TGTGCCACCTCCGATTTCTTTGGTGGCTACACCTTC. Translation: CATSDFFGGYTF.

This clonotype has a handful of counts. The chain joins TRBV14 to TRBJ2-7; a possible D gene is TRBD1 (5 bases). Germline CDR1 and CDR2: SGHDN and FVKESK. Trimming removed 5 bases from V and 4 bases from J, with 15 bases in between. CDR3 size: 14 residues. Here the CDR3 reads CASSWSTGPYEQYF. The DNA for the CDR3 is TGTGCCAGCAGCTGGAGCACAGGTCCTTACGAGCAGTACTTC.

This clonotype was found a few times. The chain is built from TRBV7-2 and TRBJ2-1; 7 nucleotides line up with TRBD2. J gave up 7 bases and V 3 bases, and 9 bases lay outside the gene matches. The CDR3 runs to 15 residues. Germline V CDR1 and CDR2: SGHTA, FQGNSA. The CDR3 loop reads CASSFSAGVINEQFF. As DNA, the CDR3 is TGTGCCAGCAGCTTTTCGGCGGGAGTCATTAATGAGCAGTTCTTC.

This clonotype was recorded a few times. The chain uses TRBV12-3 or TRBV12-4 and TRBJ2-1; D might be TRBD1 or TRBD2, each matching 5 bases. V was shortened by 4 bases and J by 0 bases, with 10 bases between the two germline ends. The CDR3 spans 15 residues. DNA of the CDR3: TGTGCCAGCAGTTGGCGAGGGACCTCCTACAATGAGCAGTTCTTC. It yields the protein CASSWRGTSYNEQFF.

The chain has TRBV11-2 and TRBJ1-5; D perhaps matches TRBD1 (6 bases). Trimming shortened V by 2 bases and J by 2 bases, and 19 bases separated the two germline ends. This CDR3 contains 18 residues. CDR1 and CDR2 from the germline V gene are SGHAT and FQNNGV. The CDR3 nucleotides read TGTGCCAGCAGCTTACATACAGGGATAAGTATGGGCAATCAGCCCCAGCATTTT. As protein: CASSLHTGISMGNQPQHF.

The chain links TRBV20-1 to TRBJ2-1, with TRBD2 matching over 9 bases. CDR3 length: 19 amino acids. With V trimmed by 0 bases and J by 1 base, 13 bases remained unmatched. Germline assignment: CDR1 DFQATT and CDR2 SNEGSKA (reference sequence). CDR3 coding DNA: TGCAGTGCTAGAGATGTTGGGGTATCAGCGGGAGGTTCCTACAATGAGCAGTTCTTC. Amino acids: CSARDVGVSAGGSYNEQFF.

This clonotype turned up a few times. The chain combines TRBV27 with TRBJ2-1; 8 bases map to TRBD2. This CDR3 has 16 residues. Germline V CDR1 and CDR2: MNHEY, SMNVEV (reference sequence). The trim removed 0 bases at V and 2 bases at J, leaving 3 bases unmatched. Here the CDR3 reads CASSLSPGGAYNEQFF. The CDR3 DNA is TGTGCCAGCAGTTTATCCCCGGGGGGGGCCTACAATGAGCAGTTCTTC.

The chain combines TRBV12-3 or TRBV12-4 with TRBJ1-1; D is unclear. The CDR3 is made up of 11 amino acids. V was cut by 2 bases and J by 6 bases, with 4 bases left in between. The CDR3 here is CASSLLSEAFF. CDR3 DNA: TGTGCCAGCAGTTTACTCTCTGAAGCTTTCTTT.

There are a few counts of this clonotype. The chain combines TRBV7-2 with TRBJ2-3; D is possibly TRBD1 or TRBD2 (5 bases each). Between the trimmed V and J ends, which lost 9 bases and 6 bases, there was a span of 13 bases. The germline V gene has CDR1 SGHTA and CDR2 FQGNSA. The CDR3 is made up of 12 amino acids. CDR3 residues: CASRRGLDTQYF. CDR3 DNA sequence: TGTGCCAGTCGACGGGGCTTGGATACGCAGTATTTT.

In its sample, this clonotype was seen a few times. The gene calls are TRBV6-2 or TRBV6-3 and TRBJ2-7, with unresolved D. Germline V gene sequence: CDR1 MNHEY, CDR2 SVGEGT. The V gene lost 4 bases and the J gene lost 5 bases, with 12 bases spanning the gap. This CDR3 spans 13 amino acids. In DNA form, the CDR3 reads TGTGCCAGCAGTTCCCCTCGGAATCACGAGCAGTACTTC. It is translated as CASSSPRNHEQYF.

The chain carries TRBV19 and TRBJ2-4; D might be TRBD1 or TRBD2, each matching 5 bases. The CDR3 covers 18 residues. Per the germline V gene, CDR1 is LNHDA and CDR2 is SQIVND (reference sequence). V was shortened by 1 base and J by 0 bases, with 16 bases between the two germline ends. The CDR3 reads CASSIGWGSRLAKNIQYF. As DNA, the CDR3 is TGTGCCAGTAGTATAGGCTGGGGGTCGCGGCTAGCCAAAAACATTCAGTACTTC.

This clonotype was found a few times. The chain employs TRBV29-1 and TRBJ1-1, with 8 bases identical to TRBD1. The CDR3 has 12 amino acids. The V gene end was trimmed by 6 bases and the J gene end by 4 bases; junction bases not matched to a gene: 4. Per the germline V gene, CDR1 is SQVTM and CDR2 is ANQGSEA. CDR3 amino acids: CSVDRGATEAFF. Here the CDR3 DNA reads TGCAGCGTCGACAGGGGAGCCACTGAAGCTTTCTTT. Complete variable domain (other parts from reference TRBV29-1 and TRBJ1-1): SAVISQKPSRDICQRGTSLTIQCQVDSQVTMMFWYRQQPGQSLTLIATANQGSEATYESGFVIDKFPISRPNLTFSTLTVSNMSPEDSSIYLCSVDRGATEAFFGQGTRLTVV.

There are a few counts of this clonotype. The J gene is TRBJ1-1, the V gene TRBV11-2, with unresolved D. The CDR3 is 16 residues long. In germline, CDR1 is SGHAT, CDR2 FQNNGV. V dropped 5 bases and J dropped 4 bases, with 20 bases sitting between them. Written as DNA, the CDR3 is TGTGCCAGCAGCCGCATCGGACGGAATGAGGGCACTGAAGCTTTCTTT. Translation: CASSRIGRNEGTEAFF. The whole variable domain, filled in from reference TRBV11-2 and TRBJ1-1, reads EAGVAQSPRYKIIEKRQSVAFWCNPISGHATLYWYQQILGQGPKLLIQFQNNGVVDDSQLPKDRFSAERLKGVDSTLKIQPAKLEDSAVYLCASSRIGRNEGTEAFFGQGTRLTVV.

This clonotype has just a few counts. This chain joins TRBV29-1 and TRBJ2-5; D tentatively fits TRBD1 or TRBD2 (5 bases each). CDR1 and CDR2 (germline): SQVTM, ANQGSEA. This CDR3 spans 13 amino acids. The V gene lost 4 bases and the J gene lost 0 bases, with 9 bases spanning the gap. The chain's CDR3 is CSVGGTYQETQYF. In DNA form, the CDR3 reads TGCAGCGTTGGGGGGACCTACCAAGAGACCCAGTACTTC.

The chain has TRBV18 and TRBJ1-5, with D possibly TRBD1 on 5 matching bases. The germline V gene has CDR1 KGHSH and CDR2 LQKENI. Trimming stripped 3 bases from V and 5 bases from J, with 11 bases between. This CDR3 contains 14 residues. In DNA, the CDR3 is TGTGCCAGCTCACCCTGGACACGAGATCAGCCCCAGCATTTT. Translated: CASSPWTRDQPQHF.

The chain combines TRBV7-9 with TRBJ2-7, with TRBD1 matching 7 bases. The CDR3 consists of 15 residues. CDR1 is SEHNR, CDR2 FQNEAQ, per germline (reference sequence). V shed 0 bases, J shed 5 bases, and the junction held 7 bases outside the gene matches. CDR3 nucleotide sequence: TGTGCCAGCAGCTTAGCGTCGCAGAGGGGGCACGAGCAGTACTTC. It translates to CASSLASQRGHEQYF.

This chain links TRBV6-1 with TRBJ2-1, with a possible D match to TRBD1 (6 bases). With 6 bases removed from V and 5 bases from J, the gap between germline ends came to 17 bases. This CDR3 is 15 amino acids long. The germline V gene encodes CDR1 MNHNS and CDR2 SASEGT. The CDR3: CASRSPGHLDNEQFF. The CDR3 DNA sequence: TGTGCCAGCAGATCTCCGGGACACCTAGACAATGAGCAGTTCTTC.

The genes are TRBV20-1 and TRBJ1-2, with 9 bases aligning to TRBD1. CDR3 length: 13 residues. J lost 7 bases, V lost 0 bases, and 3 bases had no gene match. CDR1 and CDR2 (germline): DFQATT, SNEGSKA (reference sequence). The CDR3 sequence is CSAREGTGFGYTF. In DNA, the CDR3 is TGCAGTGCTAGAGAGGGGACAGGGTTTGGCTACACCTTC.

The rearrangement uses TRBV12-3 or TRBV12-4 and TRBJ2-5; a weak D match, TRBD2 (5 bases). The CDR3 has 15 amino acids. The V end was cut by 5 bases, the J end by 5 bases, with 18 bases between. The CDR3 region is CASSLYSGPRETQYF. The CDR3 bases are TGTGCCAGCAGTCTTTACAGCGGCCCGAGGGAGACCCAGTACTTC.

The chain joins TRBV7-2 to TRBJ1-3; no firm D call. Germline V CDR1 and CDR2: SGHTA, FQGNSA. The CDR3 extends over 12 amino acids. V was pared by 5 bases and J by 1 base, with 3 bases between. The CDR3 coding sequence is TGTGCCAGCAGCCATTCTGGAAACACCATATATTTT. Its protein is CASSHSGNTIYF.